This T cell receptor beta chain comes out of a study of blood T cell repertoires in COVID-19. Germline lookup yields CDR1 SGHVS and CDR2 FNYEAQ. There are 15 residues in the CDR3. The junction had 5 bases not matched to a gene; V was cut back by 3 bases and J by 3 bases. The table came from immunoSEQ multiplex PCR; TCRdb's copy has only in-frame clones and leaves some out. The table shows approximately 400,000 clones, with around 89% occurring only once. The source is a woman between 18 and 29 years old who had recovered from COVID-19. Sequenced sample: PBMCs or T cells enriched from blood (not recorded which). V and J are TRBV7-6 and TRBJ2-1; 7 bases line up with TRBD2. The CDR3 nucleotides are TGTGCCAGCAGCTTCGAGGCGGGGGACTACAATGAGCAGTTCTTC. Its protein is CASSFEAGDYNEQFF.